Presented here are 25 T cell receptor beta chains from one specimen sequenced in a study of T cell responses to AZD1222 COVID-19 vaccine. The data were produced by immunoSEQ multiplex PCR, yet TCRdb's version contains in-frame clones alone and is incomplete. The table shows 130,000 or so clones, with about 93% occurring only once. The sequencing here drew on peripheral blood, taken on day 0 of AZD1222 vaccination. These receptors were obtained from an adult in good health.

This chain links TRBV2 with TRBJ2-7; a weak D match, TRBD1 (5 bases). This CDR3 spans 14 amino acids. Trimming removed 7 bases from V and 2 bases from J, with 15 bases in between. Germline V gene sequence: CDR1 SNHLY, CDR2 FYNNEI. As DNA, the CDR3 is TGTGCCAGCACCCGACAGAGTGCTACCTACGAGCAGTACTTC. Translating it yields CASTRQSATYEQYF.

This chain uses TRBV2 with TRBJ2-2; the D is unclear. Germline CDR1 is SNHLY and CDR2 is FYNNEI. Between the trimmed V and J ends, which lost 1 base and 7 bases, there was a span of 7 bases. This CDR3 has 13 amino acids. CDR3 sequence (DNA): TGTGCCAGCAGTGAAGAGTTTCACGGGGAGCTGTTTTTT. This gives the protein CASSEEFHGELFF.

This chain links TRBV28 with TRBJ1-2; no definite D call. This CDR3 spans 11 amino acids. Germline V gene lookup returns CDR1 MDHEN and CDR2 SYDVKM. V lost 2 bases and J lost 2, with 0 bases in between. This CDR3 is CASSLNYGYTF. The CDR3 DNA sequence: TGTGCCAGCAGTTTAAACTATGGCTACACCTTC.

V usage is TRBV6-2 or TRBV6-3 and J usage is TRBJ1-5, with D possibly TRBD1 on 5 matching bases. Germline V CDR1 and CDR2: MNHEY, SVGEGT. The CDR3 contains 14 residues. V shed 2 bases and J shed 6 bases, with 11 bases lying between them. The CDR3 reads CASSYTGDSQPQHF. The CDR3, as DNA: TGTGCCAGCAGTTACACGGGGGATTCTCAGCCCCAGCATTTT.

V gene TRBV15 combines with J gene TRBJ2-1; a weak D match, TRBD2 (5 bases). Trimming removed 2 bases from V and 8 bases from J, with 16 bases in between. Per the germline V gene, CDR1 is LNHNV and CDR2 is YYDKDF (reference sequence). CDR3 length: 15 amino acids. The DNA for the CDR3 is TGTGCCACCAGCAGATCCCTCTCGGAGCGGCATGAGCAGTTCTTC. Protein: CATSRSLSERHEQFF.

This CDR3 is CASSPGLAGTNEQFF. The CDR3, as DNA: TGTGCCAGCAGCCCCGGACTAGCGGGAACCAATGAGCAGTTCTTC. The V and J genes are TRBV3-1 (or the pseudogene TRBV3-2) and TRBJ2-1, with TRBD2 matching over 12 bases. The CDR3 length is 15 residues. V trimming: 4 bases; J trimming: 6 bases; junction bases outside the gene matches: 4. Germline V lookup: CDR1 LGHDT, CDR2 YNNKEL (reference sequence).

The chain links TRBV28 to TRBJ1-1; TRBD1 agrees at 7 bases. Germline trimming cut 5 bases from V and 6 bases from J; bases unmatched to any gene: 9. This CDR3 comprises 14 residues. Germline assignment: CDR1 MDHEN and CDR2 SYDVKM. CDR3 nucleotides: TGTGCCAGCAGTACTCTACAGGGGCGGGCTGAAGCTTTCTTT. It encodes CASSTLQGRAEAFF.

The J gene is TRBJ2-1, the V gene TRBV5-4, with TRBD2 as a possible D gene (6 bases). The CDR3 length is 13 residues. V lost 2 bases and J 6 bases, leaving 9 bases between the germline ends. From germline, CDR1 is SGHNT and CDR2 YYREEE (reference sequence). CDR3 protein: CASSLPAGNEQFF. The CDR3 nucleotides are TGTGCCAGCAGCTTACCAGCGGGCAATGAGCAGTTCTTC.

The rearrangement links TRBV5-5 to TRBJ2-5; 8 bases line up with TRBD2. V gave up 6 bases and J gave up 5 bases; unmatched junction bases: 12. The germline CDR1 and CDR2 sequences are SGHKS and YYEKEE (reference sequence). The CDR3 spans 15 residues. CDR3 nucleotide sequence: TGTGCCAGCACCTCGTTAGCGGGATCCGTGGAGACCCAGTACTTC. This translates into CASTSLAGSVETQYF.

The chain recombines TRBV27 with TRBJ2-5; 7 bases fit TRBD2. The CDR3 is 16 amino acids. Germline values: CDR1 MNHEY, CDR2 SMNVEV (reference sequence). The V gene end was trimmed by 2 bases and the J gene end by 2 bases; junction bases not matched to a gene: 8. CDR3 amino acids: CASSLLHGGSQETQYF. The CDR3 DNA reads as TGTGCCAGCAGTTTACTCCACGGGGGGTCGCAAGAGACCCAGTACTTC.

This chain uses TRBV9 with TRBJ2-1; D unclear. V was cut by 3 bases and J by 6 bases, with 4 bases left in between. This CDR3 is 11 amino acids long. The germline V gene encodes CDR1 SGDLS and CDR2 YYNGEE. The CDR3: CASSASNEQFF. CDR3 sequence (DNA): TGTGCCAGCAGCGCATCCAATGAGCAGTTCTTC.

The V and J genes are TRBV29-1 and TRBJ1-1, with D hard to call. The V end lost 5 bases, the J end lost 3 bases, and 13 bases lay between the germline ends. The CDR3 extends over 13 amino acids. The germline V gene encodes CDR1 SQVTM and CDR2 ANQGSEA. CDR3 in amino acids: CSVPGQADTEAFF. The CDR3, as DNA: TGCAGCGTTCCCGGGCAGGCGGACACTGAAGCTTTCTTT.

The V and J genes are TRBV6-2 or TRBV6-3 and TRBJ1-4; tentatively, D is TRBD1 (6 bases). Germline CDR1 reads MNHEY; CDR2 reads SVGEGT. The length of the CDR3 is 14 residues. V was cut by 0 bases and J by 6 bases, with 8 bases left in between. This CDR3 reads CASSYSGHYEKLFF. CDR3 DNA: TGTGCCAGCAGTTACTCGGGACACTATGAAAAACTGTTTTTT.

CDR3 nucleotides: TGCGCCAGCAGTGGACAGGGGGCCAGCGGGGAGCTGTTTTTT. This codes for CASSGQGASGELFF. This chain links TRBV5-1 with TRBJ2-2; TRBD1 aligns across 11 bases. V trimming: 5 bases; J trimming: 7 bases; junction bases outside the gene matches: 4. The germline V gene encodes CDR1 SGHRS and CDR2 YFSETQ. The CDR3 covers 14 residues.

The V and J genes are TRBV19 and TRBJ1-2; 8 bases line up with TRBD1. The CDR3 loop spans 17 amino acids. Trimming removed 5 bases from V and 1 base from J; junction bases left unmatched: 12. Germline-derived CDR1 and CDR2 are LNHDA and SQIVND (reference sequence). CDR3 coding DNA: TGTGCCAGTAGTTACGACAGGGGTAATACCCATAACTATGGCTACACCTTC. Translation gives CASSYDRGNTHNYGYTF.

The V and J genes are TRBV3-1 (or the pseudogene TRBV3-2) and TRBJ1-1; D is ambiguous. The CDR3 spans 14 residues. Trimming pared 0 bases from V and 6 bases from J, leaving 11 bases between. Germline CDR1 LGHDT, CDR2 YNNKEL (reference sequence). As DNA, the CDR3 is TGTGCCAGCAGCCAAGAATGGGGTTACGCTGAAGCTTTCTTT. It translates to CASSQEWGYAEAFF.

The chain recombines TRBV24-1 with TRBJ2-1; unclear D gene. Germline CDR1 reads KGHDR; CDR2 reads SFDVKD. This CDR3 is built from 13 residues. V shed 1 base and J shed 5 bases, with 5 bases lying between them. For the CDR3, the DNA is TGTGCCACCAGTGATTTTGAGAACAATGAGCAGTTCTTC. Translation: CATSDFENNEQFF.

The CDR3 coding sequence is TGTGCCAGCAGCTGGGACAGATACACTGAAGCTTTCTTT. Amino acid sequence: CASSWDRYTEAFF. The chain couples TRBV7-2 to TRBJ1-1; TRBD1 matches at 7 bases. Germline CDR1 reads SGHTA; CDR2 reads FQGNSA. The CDR3 consists of 13 residues. J lost 3 bases, V lost 4 bases, and 2 bases had no gene match.

V gene TRBV5-6 combines with J gene TRBJ2-7; D is undetermined. This CDR3 has 14 amino acids. In germline, CDR1 is SGHDT, CDR2 YYEEEE. V lost 2 bases to trimming and J lost 3 bases, with 12 bases between them. CDR3 coding DNA: TGTGCCAGCAGCTTAACCCAGATAGTCTACGAGCAGTACTTC. The encoded protein is CASSLTQIVYEQYF.

This chain connects TRBV7-2 to TRBJ2-5; tentative D call: TRBD1 (6 bases). V lost 0 bases and J lost 5, with 19 bases in between. This CDR3 has 17 amino acids. Germline-derived CDR1 and CDR2 are SGHTA and FQGNSA. The CDR3 DNA reads TGTGCCAGCAGCTTAGCGGGCTCAGGGGCAGTTTGGGAGACCCAGTACTTC. This translates into CASSLAGSGAVWETQYF.

This clone has only one observation. The V and J genes are TRBV11-2 and TRBJ1-1, with TRBD1 identical over 7 bases. The CDR3 runs 11 residues. CDR1 and CDR2 (germline): SGHAT, FQNNGV. The J segment lost 14 bases and the V segment lost 5 bases, leaving 8 bases of the junction unmatched. The DNA for the CDR3 is TGTGCCAGCAGCGCCGGGACAGCCGGGTTCTTT. Its protein is CASSAGTAGFF.

V is TRBV28 and J is TRBJ2-2; D may match TRBD1 or TRBD2 (6 bases each). The germline gives CDR1 MDHEN, CDR2 SYDVKM. Trimming pared 3 bases from V and 4 bases from J, leaving 15 bases between. This CDR3 region has 16 residues. The CDR3 DNA follows: TGTGCCAGCAGTTTGCCCGTGGAGGGGGGCACCGGGGAGCTGTTTTTT. Protein sequence: CASSLPVEGGTGELFF.

The chain has TRBV18 and TRBJ1-1; D is possibly TRBD1 (6 bases). CDR1 is KGHSH and CDR2 is LQKENI in the germline V gene. V shed 3 bases and J shed 0 bases, with 14 bases lying between them. CDR3 size: 16 residues. CDR3 sequence: CASSPTGTNMNTEAFF. The DNA for the CDR3 is TGTGCCAGCTCACCCACCGGGACAAACATGAACACTGAAGCTTTCTTT.

The V call is TRBV11-2, the J call TRBJ2-7; 9 bases align to TRBD2. CDR1 and CDR2 from the germline V gene are SGHAT and FQNNGV. The CDR3 extends over 15 amino acids. V trimming: 5 bases; J trimming: 5 bases; junction bases outside the gene matches: 10. CDR3 nucleotides: TGTGCCAGCAGCGCCACCGGGACTAGCTTCCACGAGCAGTACTTC. Its translation: CASSATGTSFHEQYF.

The rearrangement links TRBV3-1 (or the pseudogene TRBV3-2) to TRBJ2-3; D gene unclear. The germline gives CDR1 LGHDT, CDR2 YNNKEL (reference sequence). V lost 3 bases to trimming and J lost 1 base, with 8 bases between them. This CDR3 has 14 amino acids. The CDR3 DNA reads TGTGCCAGCAGCCAGGGTGTTCGCACAGATACGCAGTATTTT. This gives the protein CASSQGVRTDTQYF.